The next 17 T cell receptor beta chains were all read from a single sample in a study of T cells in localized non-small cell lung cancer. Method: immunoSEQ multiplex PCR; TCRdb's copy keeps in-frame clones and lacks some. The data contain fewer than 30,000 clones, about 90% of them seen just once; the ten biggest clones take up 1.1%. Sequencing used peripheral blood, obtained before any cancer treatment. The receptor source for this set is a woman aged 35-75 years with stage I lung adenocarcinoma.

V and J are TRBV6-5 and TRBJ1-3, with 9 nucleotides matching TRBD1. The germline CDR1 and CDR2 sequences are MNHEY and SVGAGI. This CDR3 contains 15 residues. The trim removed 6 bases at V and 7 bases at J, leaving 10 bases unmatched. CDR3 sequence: CASSSFGQGINTIYF. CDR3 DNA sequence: TGTGCCAGCAGCTCTTTCGGACAGGGGATCAACACCATATATTTT.

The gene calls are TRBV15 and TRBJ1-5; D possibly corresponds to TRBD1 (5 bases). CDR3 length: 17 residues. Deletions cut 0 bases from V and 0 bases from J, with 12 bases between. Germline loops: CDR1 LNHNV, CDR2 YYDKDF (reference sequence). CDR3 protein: CATSRDLGRGSNQPQHF. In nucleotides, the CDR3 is TGTGCCACCAGCAGAGATCTGGGGCGGGGTAGCAATCAGCCCCAGCATTTT.

The DNA for the CDR3 is TGTGCCAGCAGCCCCTCGGTCCCAGATACGCAGTATTTT. Translation: CASSPSVPDTQYF. This chain connects TRBV7-3 to TRBJ2-3; D uncertain. The CDR3 is 13 amino acids. V shed 5 bases and J shed 4 bases, with 10 bases lying between them. CDR1 and CDR2 from the germline V gene are SGHTA and FQGTGA.

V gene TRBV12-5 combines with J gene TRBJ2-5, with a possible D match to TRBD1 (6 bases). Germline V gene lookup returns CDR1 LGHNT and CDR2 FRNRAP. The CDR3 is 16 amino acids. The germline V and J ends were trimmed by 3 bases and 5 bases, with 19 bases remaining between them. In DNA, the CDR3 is TGTGCTAGTGGTTTCTTCGGGAACAGGGTTGAGGAGACCCAGTACTTC. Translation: CASGFFGNRVEETQYF.

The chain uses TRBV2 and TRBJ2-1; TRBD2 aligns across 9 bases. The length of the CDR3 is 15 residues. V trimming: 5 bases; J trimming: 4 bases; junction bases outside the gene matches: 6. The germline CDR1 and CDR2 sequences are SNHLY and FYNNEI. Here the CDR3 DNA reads TGTGCCAGCAGTTTAGCGGGAGTAGGGTACAATGAGCAGTTCTTC. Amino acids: CASSLAGVGYNEQFF.

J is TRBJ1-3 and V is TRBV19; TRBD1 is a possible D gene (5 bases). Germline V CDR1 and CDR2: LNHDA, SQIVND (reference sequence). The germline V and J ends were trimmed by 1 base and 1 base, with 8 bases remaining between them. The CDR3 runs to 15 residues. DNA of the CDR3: TGTGCCAGTAGTATAGCTTCAGGGTCTGGAAACACCATATATTTT. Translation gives CASSIASGSGNTIYF.

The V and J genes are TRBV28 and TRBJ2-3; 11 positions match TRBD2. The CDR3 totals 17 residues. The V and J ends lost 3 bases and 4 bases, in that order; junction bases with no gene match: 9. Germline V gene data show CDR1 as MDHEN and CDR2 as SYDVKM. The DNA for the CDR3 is TGTGCCAGCAGTTTCTCTCTTACTAGCGGGAGTTCAGATACGCAGTATTTT. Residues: CASSFSLTSGSSDTQYF.

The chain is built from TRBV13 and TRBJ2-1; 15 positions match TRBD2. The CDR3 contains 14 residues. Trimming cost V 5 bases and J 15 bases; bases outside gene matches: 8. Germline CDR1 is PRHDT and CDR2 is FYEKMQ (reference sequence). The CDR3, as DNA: TGTGCCAGCAGCCGGGGACTAGCGGGAGGCCGGCCGTTCTTC. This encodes CASSRGLAGGRPFF.

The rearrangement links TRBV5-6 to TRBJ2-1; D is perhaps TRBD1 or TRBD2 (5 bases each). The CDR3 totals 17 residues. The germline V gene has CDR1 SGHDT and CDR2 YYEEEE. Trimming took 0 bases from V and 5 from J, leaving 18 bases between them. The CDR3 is CASSLEFTGDLNNEQFF. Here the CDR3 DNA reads TGTGCCAGCAGCTTGGAGTTCACTGGGGACCTAAACAATGAGCAGTTCTTC. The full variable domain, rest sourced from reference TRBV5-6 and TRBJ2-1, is DAGVTQSPTHLIKTRGQQVTLRCSPKSGHDTVSWYQQALGQGPQFIFQYYEEEERQRGNFPDRFSGHQFPNYSSELNVNALLLGDSALYLCASSLEFTGDLNNEQFFGPGTRLTVL.

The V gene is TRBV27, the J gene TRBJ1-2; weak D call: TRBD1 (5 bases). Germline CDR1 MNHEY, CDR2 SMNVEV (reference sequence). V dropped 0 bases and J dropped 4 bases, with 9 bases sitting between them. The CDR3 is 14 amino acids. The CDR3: CASSLSGTVYGYTF. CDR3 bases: TGTGCCAGCAGTTTATCCGGGACGGTCTATGGCTACACCTTC.

CDR3 sequence (DNA): TGTGCTAGTGCCCGGGACAGGGTCTACGAGCAGTACTTC. This gives the protein CASARDRVYEQYF. The rearrangement uses TRBV12-5 and TRBJ2-7; TRBD1 aligns across 9 bases. J was trimmed by 3 bases and V by 7 bases; bases with no gene match: 4. Per germline, CDR1 LGHNT and CDR2 FRNRAP. The CDR3 is 13 amino acids.

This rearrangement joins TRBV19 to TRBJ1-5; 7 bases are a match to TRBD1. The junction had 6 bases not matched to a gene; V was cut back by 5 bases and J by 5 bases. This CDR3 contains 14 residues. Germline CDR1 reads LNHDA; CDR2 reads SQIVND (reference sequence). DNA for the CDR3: TGTGCCAGTAGTCTTCGACAGGGCCATCAGCCCCAGCATTTT. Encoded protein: CASSLRQGHQPQHF.

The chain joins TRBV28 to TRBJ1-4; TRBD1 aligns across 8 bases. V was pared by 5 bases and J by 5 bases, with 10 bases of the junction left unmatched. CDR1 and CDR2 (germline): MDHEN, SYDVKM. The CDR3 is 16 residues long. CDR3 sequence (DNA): TGTGCCAGCAGTCCACTCAGGGGGCTCGGAAATGAAAAACTGTTTTTT. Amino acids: CASSPLRGLGNEKLFF.

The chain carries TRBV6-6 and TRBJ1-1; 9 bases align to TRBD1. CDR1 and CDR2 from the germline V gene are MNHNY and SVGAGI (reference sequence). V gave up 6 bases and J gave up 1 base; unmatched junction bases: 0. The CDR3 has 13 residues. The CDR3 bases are TGTGCCAGCAGGGACAGGGGGAACACTGAAGCTTTCTTT. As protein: CASRDRGNTEAFF.

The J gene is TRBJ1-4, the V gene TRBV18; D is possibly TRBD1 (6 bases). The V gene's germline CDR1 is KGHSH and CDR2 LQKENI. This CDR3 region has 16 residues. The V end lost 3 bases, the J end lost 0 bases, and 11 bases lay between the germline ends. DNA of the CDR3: TGTGCCAGCTCACCCCGACAGGTTGCAACTAATGAAAAACTGTTTTTT. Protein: CASSPRQVATNEKLFF.

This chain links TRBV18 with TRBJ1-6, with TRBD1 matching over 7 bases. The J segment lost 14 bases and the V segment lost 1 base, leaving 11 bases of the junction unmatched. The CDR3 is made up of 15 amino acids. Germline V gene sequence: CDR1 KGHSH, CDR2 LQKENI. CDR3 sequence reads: CASSPRQGEGEALHF. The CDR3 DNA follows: TGTGCCAGCTCACCACGACAGGGAGAGGGCGAGGCCCTCCACTTT.

CDR3 residues: CASSSPGTMNTEAFF. Written as DNA, the CDR3 is TGTGCCAGCAGTTCCCCGGGAACGATGAACACTGAAGCTTTCTTT. This chain uses TRBV27 with TRBJ1-1, with D unresolved. With 4 bases removed from V and 0 bases from J, the gap between germline ends came to 12 bases. Germline CDR1 MNHEY, CDR2 SMNVEV (reference sequence). The CDR3 has 15 residues.